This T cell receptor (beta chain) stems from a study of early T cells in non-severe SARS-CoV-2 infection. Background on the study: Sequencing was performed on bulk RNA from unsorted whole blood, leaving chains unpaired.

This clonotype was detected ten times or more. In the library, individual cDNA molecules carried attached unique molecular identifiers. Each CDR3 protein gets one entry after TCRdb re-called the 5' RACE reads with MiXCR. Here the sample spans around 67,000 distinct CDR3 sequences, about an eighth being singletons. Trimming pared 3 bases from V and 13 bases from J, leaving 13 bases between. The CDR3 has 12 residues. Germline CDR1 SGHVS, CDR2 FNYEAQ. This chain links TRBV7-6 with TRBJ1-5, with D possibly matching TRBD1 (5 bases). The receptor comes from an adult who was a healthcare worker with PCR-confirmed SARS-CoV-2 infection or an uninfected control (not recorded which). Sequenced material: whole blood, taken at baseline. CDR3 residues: CASSFLAGTQHF. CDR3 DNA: TGTGCCAGCAGCTTTTTGGCCGGGACGCAGCATTTT.